These 28 T cell receptor beta chains were all obtained from the same sample, sequenced in a study of blood T cell repertoires in COVID-19. Using immunoSEQ multiplex PCR, the repertoire was profiled, and TCRdb retains in-frame clones only, with some absent. In the table there are roughly 140,000 clones, around 83% of which are singletons. Sequencing input: peripheral blood. These receptors originate from a woman in her forties or fifties with acute or convalescent COVID-19.

J is TRBJ2-3 and V is TRBV4-2; D call uncertain. The CDR3 loop spans 12 amino acids. Germline loops: CDR1 LGHNA, CDR2 YNFKEQ. Trimming left V 0 bases short and J 7 bases short, with 5 bases between. Here the CDR3 reads CASSQDPNTQYF. CDR3 in DNA: TGTGCCAGCAGCCAAGATCCAAATACGCAGTATTTT.

The chain links TRBV5-4 to TRBJ2-6; 12 positions match TRBD2. Losses at the gene ends were 4 bases for V and 2 bases for J; bases not matched to a gene: 4. The CDR3 totals 17 residues. CDR1 is SGHNT and CDR2 is YYREEE in the germline V gene (reference sequence). The CDR3 reads CASSLTSGGPGANVLTF. The CDR3 nucleotides are TGTGCCAGCAGCCTGACTAGCGGGGGACCTGGGGCCAACGTCCTGACTTTC.

This clone was seen a single time. The CDR3 bases are TGTGCCAGTACTAATCCGGGACAGGGCGTCAATGAGCAGTTCTTC. This sequence encodes CASTNPGQGVNEQFF. The rearrangement uses TRBV19 and TRBJ2-1; 9 bases line up with TRBD1. The CDR3 runs to 15 residues. V shed 7 bases and J 6 bases; nucleotides not matched to a gene: 10. In germline, CDR1 is LNHDA, CDR2 SQIVND (reference sequence).

This sequence joins TRBV7-8 and TRBJ2-1, with D perhaps TRBD2 (5 bases). The V end lost 5 bases, the J end lost 0 bases, and 20 bases lay between the germline ends. CDR3 length: 18 residues. Germline-derived CDR1 and CDR2 are SGHVS and FQNEAQ. In DNA, the CDR3 is TGTGCCAGCAGCAGCCTTGGTGTTAGCGTAAGCTCCTACAATGAGCAGTTCTTC. Protein: CASSSLGVSVSSYNEQFF.

V gene TRBV5-5 combines with J gene TRBJ1-3; perhaps TRBD1 as D (6 bases). This CDR3 contains 15 residues. The germline V and J ends were trimmed by 5 bases and 0 bases, with 12 bases remaining between them. The germline gives CDR1 SGHKS, CDR2 YYEKEE (reference sequence). The CDR3 DNA reads as TGTGCCAGCAGAACGGGACACCACTCTGGAAACACCATATATTTT. It encodes CASRTGHHSGNTIYF.

This chain joins TRBV5-1 and TRBJ1-1; D remains unclear. V was trimmed by 1 base and J by 1 base, leaving 5 bases between them. There are 13 residues in the CDR3. Per germline, CDR1 SGHRS and CDR2 YFSETQ. CDR3 sequence: CASSLSRNTEAFF. DNA for the CDR3: TGCGCCAGCAGCTTGTCCAGGAACACTGAAGCTTTCTTT.

This chain joins TRBV4-2 and TRBJ2-7, with a possible D match to TRBD1 (6 bases). The ends were cut back, 4 bases at V and 2 bases at J, with 12 bases in the middle. Germline CDR1 and CDR2: LGHNA and YNFKEQ. This CDR3 is 14 amino acids long. The CDR3 DNA reads TGTGCCAGCAGCCCTACAGGGTCAACCTACGAGCAGTACTTC. Translating it yields CASSPTGSTYEQYF.

With regard to this clone: In the same sample, other DNA sequences code for this CDR3. The rearrangement links TRBV10-2 to TRBJ2-3; TRBD2 matches 8 bases. Germline loops: CDR1 WSHSY, CDR2 SAAADI. The CDR3 totals 15 residues. The junction had 2 bases not matched to a gene; V was cut back by 2 bases and J by 1 base. This CDR3 is CASSEGLARTDTQYF. CDR3 DNA sequence: TGCGCCAGCAGTGAGGGACTAGCCCGCACAGATACGCAGTATTTT.

V and J are TRBV7-2 and TRBJ2-5; TRBD2 is a possible D gene (5 bases). Looked up from germline, CDR1 is SGHTA and CDR2 is FQGNSA. The CDR3 sequence is 11 residues long. The germline V and J ends were trimmed by 5 bases and 5 bases, with 6 bases remaining between them. CDR3 sequence reads: CASSGGETQYF. The CDR3 DNA sequence: TGTGCCAGCAGCGGCGGGGAGACCCAGTACTTC.

This chain connects TRBV3-1 (or the pseudogene TRBV3-2) to TRBJ1-5; D is unresolved. The CDR3 runs 15 residues. Per germline, CDR1 LGHDT and CDR2 YNNKEL (reference sequence). The V end lost 0 bases, the J end lost 6 bases, and 12 bases lay between the germline ends. The CDR3 bases are TGTGCCAGCAGCCAAGATCGCCTGGGAGCTCAGCCCCAGCATTTT. This codes for CASSQDRLGAQPQHF.

This clone was detected only once. This sample includes further DNA sequences coding for the same CDR3. The chain is built from TRBV7-2 and TRBJ2-1; the match to TRBD2 covers 15 bases. Per germline, CDR1 SGHTA and CDR2 FQGNSA. The CDR3 extends over 15 amino acids. The junction had 3 bases not matched to a gene; V was cut back by 5 bases and J by 7 bases. The CDR3 DNA reads TGTGCCAGCAGCCTGGGACTAGCGGGGGGTAATGAGCAGTTCTTC. Its protein product is CASSLGLAGGNEQFF.

V and J are TRBV5-1 and TRBJ2-3; TRBD2 matches at 7 bases. This CDR3 spans 13 amino acids. Trimming took 2 bases from V and 5 from J; bases not matched to a gene: 2. CDR1 is SGHRS and CDR2 is YFSETQ in the germline V gene. CDR3 sequence (DNA): TGCGCCAGCAGCTTAGGCGGGAGAGATACGCAGTATTTT. Its protein is CASSLGGRDTQYF.

The chain links TRBV4-3 to TRBJ2-3; 9 bases line up with TRBD2. Germline-derived CDR1 and CDR2 are LGHNA and YSLEER. This CDR3 contains 18 residues. With 1 base clipped from V and 3 bases from J, the junction kept 11 bases outside the gene matches. CDR3 DNA sequence: TGCGCCAGCAGCCAAGTACACCCTAGCGGGGACGGGACAGATACGCAGTATTTT. As protein: CASSQVHPSGDGTDTQYF.

The V gene is TRBV3-1 (or the pseudogene TRBV3-2), the J gene TRBJ2-7, with 8 bases identical to TRBD1. V dropped 3 bases and J dropped 2; count of bases not matched to a gene: 12. CDR1 and CDR2 (germline): LGHDT, YNNKEL (reference sequence). CDR3 length equals 17 residues. The CDR3 region is CASSQGPLDRAAYEQYF. The CDR3 DNA follows: TGTGCCAGCAGCCAGGGGCCCTTGGACAGGGCGGCCTACGAGCAGTACTTC.

V usage is TRBV29-1 and J usage is TRBJ2-5, with D possibly matching TRBD1 (6 bases). V gave up 6 bases and J gave up 7 bases, with 21 bases separating them. Germline assignment: CDR1 SQVTM and CDR2 ANQGSEA. The CDR3 covers 14 residues. The CDR3 sequence is CSVLRSRGSVTQYF. CDR3 in DNA: TGCAGCGTCCTCAGATCCAGGGGCAGCGTGACCCAGTACTTC.

The chain links TRBV19 to TRBJ2-3; 9 nucleotides match TRBD2. This CDR3 spans 15 amino acids. Germline V gene data show CDR1 as LNHDA and CDR2 as SQIVND (reference sequence). The trim removed 5 bases at V and 4 bases at J, leaving 7 bases unmatched. The DNA for the CDR3 is TGTGCCAGTAGTGGAGGCGGGGGGGCGGCAGATACGCAGTATTTT. This encodes CASSGGGGAADTQYF.

This clone was observed once. The chain has TRBV6-5 and TRBJ1-1; TRBD1 might be the D (5 bases). The V end lost 6 bases, the J end lost 5 bases, and 10 bases lay between the germline ends. The CDR3 has 12 residues. From germline, CDR1 is MNHEY and CDR2 SVGAGI. CDR3 bases: TGTGCCAGCAGATCCCGGGGGACTGAAGCTTTCTTT. Protein sequence: CASRSRGTEAFF.

In this sample, this clone turned up once. The V call is TRBV7-2, the J call TRBJ2-4, with TRBD2 identical over 8 bases. Germline CDR1 is SGHTA and CDR2 is FQGNSA. The CDR3 sequence is 14 residues long. J gave up 6 bases and V 2 bases, and 3 bases lay outside the gene matches. CDR3 amino acids: CASSLSGSVNIQYF. As DNA, the CDR3 is TGTGCCAGCAGCTTAAGCGGGAGTGTAAACATTCAGTACTTC. Complete variable domain (other parts from reference TRBV7-2 and TRBJ2-4): GAGVSQSPSNKVTEKGKDVELRCDPISGHTALYWYRQSLGQGLEFLIYFQGNSAPDKSGLPSDRFSAERTGGSVSTLTIQRTQQEDSAVYLCASSLSGSVNIQYFGAGTRLSVL.

The V gene is TRBV25-1, the J gene TRBJ1-2; TRBD1 matches at 7 bases. Unmatched junction bases numbered 13, after V lost 3 bases and J lost 3 bases. The germline V gene has CDR1 MGHDK and CDR2 SYGVNS. The CDR3 runs to 17 residues. Here the CDR3 DNA reads TGTGCCAGCAGTGACACCCCCAACAGGGGAGAGGACTATGGCTACACCTTC. Its translation: CASSDTPNRGEDYGYTF.

The V call is TRBV6-1, the J call TRBJ1-5; 8 bases are shared with TRBD1. The germline CDR1 and CDR2 sequences are MNHNS and SASEGT. The trim removed 3 bases at V and 7 bases at J, leaving 8 bases unmatched. The length of the CDR3 is 15 residues. The CDR3 region is CASSDGTGRAQPQHF. The CDR3 nucleotides read TGTGCCAGCAGTGACGGGACAGGCCGGGCACAGCCCCAGCATTTT.

The chain is built from TRBV3-1 (or the pseudogene TRBV3-2) and TRBJ2-2; 7 nucleotides agree with TRBD1. J gave up 0 bases and V 1 base, and 5 bases lay outside the gene matches. This CDR3 is built from 17 residues. Germline V CDR1 and CDR2: LGHDT, YNNKEL (reference sequence). The CDR3 DNA reads TGTGCCAGCAGCCAAGGGGCAGGGGGAACGAACACCGGGGAGCTGTTTTTT. This sequence encodes CASSQGAGGTNTGELFF.

This clone was recorded only once. This sequence joins TRBV6-2 or TRBV6-3 and TRBJ2-1; 8 positions agree with TRBD1. V shed 2 bases, J shed 6 bases, and the junction held 6 bases outside the gene matches. This CDR3 spans 15 amino acids. CDR1 is MNHEY, CDR2 SVGEGT, per germline. The CDR3 DNA follows: TGTGCCAGCAGTTACCTGCAGGGGGCGATCAATGAGCAGTTCTTC. It codes for CASSYLQGAINEQFF.

This clone was observed a handful of times. The chain combines TRBV14 with TRBJ2-1; 12 bases are a match to TRBD2. Germline trimming cut 5 bases from V and 8 bases from J; bases unmatched to any gene: 10. The CDR3 covers 16 residues. Per the germline V gene, CDR1 is SGHDN and CDR2 is FVKESK. The CDR3: CASSRWLAGGPDEQFF. In DNA form, the CDR3 reads TGTGCCAGCAGCAGGTGGCTAGCGGGAGGGCCGGATGAGCAGTTCTTC.

The chain joins TRBV29-1 to TRBJ2-7, with TRBD1 identical over 7 bases. Germline V gene lookup returns CDR1 SQVTM and CDR2 ANQGSEA. The CDR3 is 11 amino acids. Trimming removed 4 bases from V and 6 bases from J; junction bases left unmatched: 3. The CDR3 spells CSVGQGPEQYF. CDR3 nucleotides: TGCAGCGTTGGACAGGGACCCGAGCAGTACTTC.

The gene calls are TRBV5-1 and TRBJ1-4; no definite D call. The length of the CDR3 is 13 residues. Germline CDR1 and CDR2: SGHRS and YFSETQ. Trimming took 0 bases from V and 8 from J, leaving 8 bases between them. The CDR3 DNA sequence: TGCGCCAGCAGCTTGGATTGGGCAGAAAAACTGTTTTTT. Translated, it gives CASSLDWAEKLFF.

The rearrangement joins TRBV10-3 to TRBJ2-7; 9 positions agree with TRBD1. CDR3 length equals 14 residues. J lost 3 bases, V lost 7 bases, and 7 bases had no gene match. Germline V gene sequence: CDR1 ENHRY, CDR2 SYGVKD. CDR3 nucleotides: TGTGCCATCACCTCGGGACAGGGTGGCTACGAGCAGTACTTC. This encodes CAITSGQGGYEQYF.

The chain employs TRBV3-1 (or the pseudogene TRBV3-2) and TRBJ1-1, with 7 positions matching TRBD1. Germline CDR1 LGHDT, CDR2 YNNKEL (reference sequence). The V gene end was trimmed by 4 bases and the J gene end by 0 bases; junction bases not matched to a gene: 5. The CDR3 is 15 residues long. DNA of the CDR3: TGTGCCAGCAGCCTCCCGGGACAGTTGAACACTGAAGCTTTCTTT. Translating it yields CASSLPGQLNTEAFF.

This clone was counted a few times. The CDR3 reads CASSRTGAYNSPLHF. The CDR3 DNA sequence: TGTGCCAGCAGCAGGACAGGAGCATATAATTCACCCCTCCACTTT. This chain uses TRBV27 with TRBJ1-6; 7 bases match TRBD1. Per the germline V gene, CDR1 is MNHEY and CDR2 is SMNVEV (reference sequence). V gave up 6 bases and J gave up 4 bases; unmatched junction bases: 6. This CDR3 comprises 15 residues.